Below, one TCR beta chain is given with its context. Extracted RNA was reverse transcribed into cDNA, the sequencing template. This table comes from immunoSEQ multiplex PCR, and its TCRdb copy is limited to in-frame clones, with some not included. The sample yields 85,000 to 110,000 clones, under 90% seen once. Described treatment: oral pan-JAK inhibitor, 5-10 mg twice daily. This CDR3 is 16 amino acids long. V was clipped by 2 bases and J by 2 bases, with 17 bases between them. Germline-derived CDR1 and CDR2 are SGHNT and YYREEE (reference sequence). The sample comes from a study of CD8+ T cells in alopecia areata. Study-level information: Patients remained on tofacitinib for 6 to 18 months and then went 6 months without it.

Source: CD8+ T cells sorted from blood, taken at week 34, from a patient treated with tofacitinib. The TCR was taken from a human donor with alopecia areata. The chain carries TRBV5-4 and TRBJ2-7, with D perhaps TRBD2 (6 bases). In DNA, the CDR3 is TGTGCCAGCAGCTTCCACCGGGACTTCCGAACCTACGAGCAGTACTTC. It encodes CASSFHRDFRTYEQYF.